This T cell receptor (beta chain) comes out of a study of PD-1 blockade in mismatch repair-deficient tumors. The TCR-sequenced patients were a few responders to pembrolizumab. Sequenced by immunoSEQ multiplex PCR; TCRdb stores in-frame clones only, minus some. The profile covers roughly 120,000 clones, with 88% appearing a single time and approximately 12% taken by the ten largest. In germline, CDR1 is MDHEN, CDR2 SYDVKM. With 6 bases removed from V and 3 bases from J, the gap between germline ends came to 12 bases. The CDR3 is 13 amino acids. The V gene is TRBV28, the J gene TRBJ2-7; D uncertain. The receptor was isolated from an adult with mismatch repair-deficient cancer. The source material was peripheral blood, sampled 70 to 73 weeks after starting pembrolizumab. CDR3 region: CASSLTLDYEQYF. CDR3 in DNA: TGTGCCAGCAGCCTGACACTGGACTACGAGCAGTACTTC. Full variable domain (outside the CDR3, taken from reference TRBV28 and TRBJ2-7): DVKVTQSSRYLVKRTGEKVFLECVQDMDHENMFWYRQDPGLGLRLIYFSYDVKMKEKGDIPEGYSVSREKKERFSLILESASTNQTSMYLCASSLTLDYEQYFGPGTRLTVT.